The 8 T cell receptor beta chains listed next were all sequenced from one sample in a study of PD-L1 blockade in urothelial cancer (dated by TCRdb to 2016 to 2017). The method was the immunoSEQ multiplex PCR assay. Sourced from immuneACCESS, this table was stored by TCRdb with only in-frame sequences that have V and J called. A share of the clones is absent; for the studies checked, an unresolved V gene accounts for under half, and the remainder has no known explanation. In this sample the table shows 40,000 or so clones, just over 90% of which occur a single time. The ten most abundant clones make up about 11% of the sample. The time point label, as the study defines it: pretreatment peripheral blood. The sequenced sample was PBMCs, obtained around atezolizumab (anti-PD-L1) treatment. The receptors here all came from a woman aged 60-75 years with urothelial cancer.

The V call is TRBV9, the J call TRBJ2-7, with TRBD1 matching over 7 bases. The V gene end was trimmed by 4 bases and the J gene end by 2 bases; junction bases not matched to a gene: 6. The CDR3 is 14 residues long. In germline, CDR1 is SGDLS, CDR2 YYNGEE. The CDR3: CASSPPGTAYEQYF. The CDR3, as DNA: TGTGCCAGCAGCCCCCCGGGGACAGCCTACGAGCAGTACTTC.

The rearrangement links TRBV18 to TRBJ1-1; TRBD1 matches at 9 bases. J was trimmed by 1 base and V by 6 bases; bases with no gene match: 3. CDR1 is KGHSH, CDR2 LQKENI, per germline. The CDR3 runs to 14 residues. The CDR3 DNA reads TGTGCCAGCTCGGGACAGGGAGGGAACACTGAAGCTTTCTTT. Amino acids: CASSGQGGNTEAFF.

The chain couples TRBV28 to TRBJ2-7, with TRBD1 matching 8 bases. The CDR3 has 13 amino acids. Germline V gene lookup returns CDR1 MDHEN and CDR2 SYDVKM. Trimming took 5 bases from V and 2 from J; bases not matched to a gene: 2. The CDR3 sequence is CASSQGAPYEQYF. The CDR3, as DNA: TGTGCCAGCAGTCAGGGGGCGCCCTACGAGCAGTACTTC.

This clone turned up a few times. The CDR3 bases are TGTGCCAGCAGTTTGAATACACTGGGGACACTGAACTATGGCTACACCTTC. This codes for CASSLNTLGTLNYGYTF. This rearrangement joins TRBV28 to TRBJ1-2; weak D call: TRBD1 (6 bases). Germline V CDR1 and CDR2: MDHEN, SYDVKM. V was clipped by 3 bases and J by 2 bases, with 19 bases between them. The CDR3 length is 17 residues.

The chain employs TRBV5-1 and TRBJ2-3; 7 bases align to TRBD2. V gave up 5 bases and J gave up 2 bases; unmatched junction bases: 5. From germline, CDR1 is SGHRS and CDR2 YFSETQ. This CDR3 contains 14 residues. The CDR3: CASRRAGNTDTQYF. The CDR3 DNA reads TGCGCCAGCAGGAGAGCGGGGAACACAGATACGCAGTATTTT.

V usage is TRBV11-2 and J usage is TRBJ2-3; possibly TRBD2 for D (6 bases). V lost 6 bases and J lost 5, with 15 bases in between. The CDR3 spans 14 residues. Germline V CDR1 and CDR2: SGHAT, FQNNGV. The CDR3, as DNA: TGTGCCAGCAGTATGGTGGGGCGGGGAGATACGCAGTATTTT. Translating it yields CASSMVGRGDTQYF.

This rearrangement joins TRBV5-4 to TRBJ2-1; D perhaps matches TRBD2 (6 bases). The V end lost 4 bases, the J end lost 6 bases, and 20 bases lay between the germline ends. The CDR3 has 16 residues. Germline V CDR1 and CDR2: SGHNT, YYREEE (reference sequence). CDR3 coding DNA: TGTGCCAGCAGCAGTACTAGCAGCCTAAAGGGCAATGAGCAGTTCTTC. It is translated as CASSSTSSLKGNEQFF.

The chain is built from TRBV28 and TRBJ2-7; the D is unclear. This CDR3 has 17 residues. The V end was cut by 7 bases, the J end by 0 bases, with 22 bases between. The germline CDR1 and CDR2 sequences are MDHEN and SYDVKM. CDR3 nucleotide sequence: TGTGCCAGCACTATTGGCCGCGGCGGCTCACCCTCCTACGAGCAGTACTTC. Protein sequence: CASTIGRGGSPSYEQYF.